These 15 T cell receptor beta chains share one sample of origin, sequenced in a study of identical twins. MiXCR, run by TCRdb on the 5' RACE reads, gives a single entry per CDR3 protein. Here the sample spans 650,000 to 750,000 distinct CDR3 sequences, over 20% being singletons. The same data also went into a second study, on T cells expressing NK-cell markers.

The sample taken for sequencing was PBMCs. These receptors originate from a woman between 18 and 29 years old in good health.

This clonotype has a handful of counts. V and J are TRBV5-1 and TRBJ1-5; D ambiguous. The CDR3 is 13 residues long. Germline V CDR1 and CDR2: SGHRS, YFSETQ. V lost 4 bases to trimming and J lost 6 bases, with 11 bases between them. CDR3 sequence: CASSRTGGQPQHF. The DNA for the CDR3 is TGCGCCAGCAGCCGGACGGGTGGTCAGCCCCAGCATTTT.

This clonotype was counted a few times. The J gene is TRBJ2-7, the V gene TRBV12-3 or TRBV12-4, with D possibly TRBD2 on 6 matching bases. The CDR3 length is 17 residues. V dropped 4 bases and J dropped 0 bases, with 19 bases sitting between them. The CDR3 sequence: CASSSPGTPRSSYEQYF. In DNA form, the CDR3 reads TGTGCCAGCAGTTCACCGGGGACTCCCAGGAGCTCCTACGAGCAGTACTTC.

In this sample, this clonotype turned up many times. The CDR3 loop reads CASSVAGYGYTF. CDR3 DNA sequence: TGTGCCAGCAGCGTAGCGGGCTATGGCTACACCTTC. The chain combines TRBV9 with TRBJ1-2, with D unclear. Trimming shortened V by 0 bases and J by 4 bases, and 4 bases separated the two germline ends. Germline V CDR1 and CDR2: SGDLS, YYNGEE. The CDR3 covers 12 residues.

This clonotype was picked up many times. The chain employs TRBV6-2 or TRBV6-3 and TRBJ2-5, with TRBD1 matching 11 bases. The CDR3 spans 14 residues. The V and J ends lost 4 bases and 4 bases, in that order; junction bases with no gene match: 2. Germline CDR1 and CDR2: MNHEY and SVGEGT. In DNA form, the CDR3 reads TGTGCCAGCAGTTCGGACAGGGGGCGAGAGACCCAGTACTTC. Its translation is CASSSDRGRETQYF.

DNA of the CDR3: TGCGCCAGCAGCTTGGGGACTAGCGGCAGAGGGAAGCAGTTCTTC. It encodes CASSLGTSGRGKQFF. This chain uses TRBV5-1 with TRBJ2-1; 10 bases are shared with TRBD2. Germline V lookup: CDR1 SGHRS, CDR2 YFSETQ. The CDR3 runs to 15 residues. V gave up 0 bases and J gave up 11 bases; unmatched junction bases: 8.

This clonotype was seen a few times. The chain couples TRBV20-1 to TRBJ2-7; D is perhaps TRBD2 (7 bases). The germline V and J ends were trimmed by 6 bases and 5 bases, with 23 bases remaining between them. The V gene's germline CDR1 is DFQATT and CDR2 SNEGSKA (reference sequence). The CDR3 has 15 amino acids. The CDR3 bases are TGCAGTGCAGAGGTTAGGGGGAGGGCCCTCGACGAGCAGTACTTC. Amino acids: CSAEVRGRALDEQYF.

In this sample, this clonotype turned up a few times. This sequence joins TRBV6-1 and TRBJ1-1; D remains ambiguous. Germline V gives CDR1 MNHNS, CDR2 SASEGT. The CDR3 loop spans 13 amino acids. Trimming pared 6 bases from V and 6 bases from J, leaving 14 bases between. CDR3 DNA: TGTGCCAGCAGGGCGACTGCTACCCCTGAAGCTTTCTTT. It encodes CASRATATPEAFF.

This clonotype came up many times. The rearrangement links TRBV12-3 or TRBV12-4 to TRBJ1-2, with D perhaps matching TRBD1 (5 bases). This CDR3 contains 11 residues. V lost 6 bases, J lost 8 bases, and 10 bases lay in between. The CDR3 protein is CASSPGLGYTF. For the CDR3, the DNA is TGTGCCAGCAGCCCAGGGTTGGGCTACACCTTC.

The gene calls are TRBV7-9 and TRBJ2-1; TRBD1 matches at 9 bases. The CDR3 consists of 16 residues. After removal of 5 bases from V and 7 bases from J, the junction contained 12 bases not matched to a gene. Germline V gives CDR1 SEHNR, CDR2 FQNEAQ (reference sequence). The CDR3 DNA sequence: TGTGCCAGCAGCCACTACCCCTCGACAGGGGGGAATGAGCAGTTCTTC. This sequence encodes CASSHYPSTGGNEQFF. Full variable domain (missing parts from reference TRBV7-9 and TRBJ2-1): DTGVSQNPRHKITKRGQNVTFRCDPISEHNRLYWYRQTLGQGPEFLTYFQNEAQLEKSRLLSDRFSAERPKGSFSTLEIQRTEQGDSAMYLCASSHYPSTGGNEQFFGPGTRLTVL.

The rearrangement joins TRBV20-1 to TRBJ2-1, with 8 bases lining up with TRBD2. Germline assignment: CDR1 DFQATT and CDR2 SNEGSKA (reference sequence). The CDR3 extends over 14 amino acids. V lost 5 bases, J lost 0 bases, and 3 bases stayed unmatched. Here the CDR3 DNA reads TGCAGTGCTGGCAGCGGGAGCTCCTACAATGAGCAGTTCTTC. Translated: CSAGSGSSYNEQFF.

This clonotype has a count of ten or more. V usage is TRBV20-1 and J usage is TRBJ2-5; no clear D gene. Germline lookup yields CDR1 DFQATT and CDR2 SNEGSKA (reference sequence). With 0 bases removed from V and 5 bases from J, the gap between germline ends came to 7 bases. The CDR3 extends over 12 amino acids. The DNA for the CDR3 is TGCAGTGCTAGAGATATGAAGGAGACCCAGTACTTC. Its translation: CSARDMKETQYF.

The rearrangement links TRBV12-3 or TRBV12-4 to TRBJ2-5; D possibly corresponds to TRBD2 (5 bases). Trimming pared 3 bases from V and 13 bases from J, leaving 12 bases between. CDR3 length equals 11 residues. The chain's CDR3 is CASSFGAATYF. The DNA of the CDR3 is TGTGCCAGCAGTTTCGGAGCGGCCACGTACTTC.

This chain joins TRBV5-1 and TRBJ2-7; no clear D gene. The CDR3 is 15 residues long. With 5 bases removed from V and 0 bases from J, the gap between germline ends came to 15 bases. Germline CDR1 and CDR2: SGHRS and YFSETQ. CDR3 bases: TGCGCCAGCAGACCACATCATCTCAGCTCCTACGAGCAGTACTTC. It yields the protein CASRPHHLSSYEQYF.

This clonotype was observed at least ten times. This rearrangement joins TRBV12-3 or TRBV12-4 to TRBJ1-2; D ambiguous. This CDR3 spans 11 amino acids. V shed 4 bases and J shed 4 bases, with 4 bases lying between them. CDR3 DNA sequence: TGTGCCAGCAGTTCGTTCTATGGCTACACCTTC. It translates to CASSSFYGYTF.

In nucleotides, the CDR3 is TGTGCCAGTAGTATATTGGGTGACGAGCAGTACTTC. Residues: CASSILGDEQYF. The chain carries TRBV19 and TRBJ2-7; D is undetermined. The germline V gene has CDR1 LNHDA and CDR2 SQIVND (reference sequence). Trimming left V 2 bases short and J 5 bases short, with 7 bases between. The CDR3 is made up of 12 amino acids. The full variable domain, in which reference TRBV19 and TRBJ2-7 provide the parts outside the CDR3, is DGGITQSPKYLFRKEGQNVTLSCEQNLNHDAMYWYRQDPGQGLRLIYYSQIVNDFQKGDIAEGYSVSREKKESFPLTVTSAQKNPTAFYLCASSILGDEQYFGPGTRLTVT.